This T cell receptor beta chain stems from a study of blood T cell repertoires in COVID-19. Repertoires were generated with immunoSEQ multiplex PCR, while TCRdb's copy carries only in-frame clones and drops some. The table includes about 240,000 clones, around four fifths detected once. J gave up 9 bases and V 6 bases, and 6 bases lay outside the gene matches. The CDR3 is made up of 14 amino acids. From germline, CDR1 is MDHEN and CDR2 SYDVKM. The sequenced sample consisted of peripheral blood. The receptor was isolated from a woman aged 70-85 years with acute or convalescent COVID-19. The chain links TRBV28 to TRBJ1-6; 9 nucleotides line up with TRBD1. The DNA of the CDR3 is TGTGCCAGCAGGGACAGGGGATTGAGTTCACCCCTCCACTTT. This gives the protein CASRDRGLSSPLHF.